These 20 T cell receptor beta chains came from one sample sequenced in a study of metastatic and nonmetastatic thyroid tumors. TCRdb re-called clones via MiXCR from the PCR reads. The sample includes roughly 44,000 clones, more than 20% of them seen just once. Each patient went into thyroid surgery without having received any treatment. The sequencing sample was made of tumor tissue. These receptors originate from a female donor with papillary thyroid cancer or a benign thyroid nodule (not recorded which). Some clones in this sample may be carry-over from other donors' samples.

This clone has a handful of counts. The J gene is TRBJ2-1, the V gene TRBV6-1, with no clear D. CDR1 and CDR2 from the germline V gene are MNHNS and SASEGT. V lost 10 bases and J lost 6, with 19 bases in between. The CDR3 consists of 14 residues. Here the CDR3 DNA reads TGTGCCACCGCGGAGCGTCCTTCTAGCAATGAGCAGTTCTTC. As protein: CATAERPSSNEQFF.

This clone was recorded at least ten times. The V gene is TRBV24-1, the J gene TRBJ2-3, with unresolved D. CDR1 KGHDR and CDR2 SFDVKD come from the germline V gene. Trimming removed 4 bases at V and 0 bases at J, with 13 bases between. The CDR3 has 16 residues. CDR3 residues: CATSEPLAASTDTQYF. The DNA for the CDR3 is TGTGCCACCAGTGAGCCCCTCGCGGCTAGCACAGATACGCAGTATTTT.

In its sample, this clone was seen a few times. A much more abundant neighbour one base away suggests this may be a read error. V usage is TRBV18 and J usage is TRBJ2-3; unclear D gene. Trimming cost V 0 bases and J 2 bases, with 9 bases left between them. This CDR3 is 15 amino acids long. The germline CDR1 and CDR2 sequences are KGHSH and LQKENI. In DNA, the CDR3 is TGTGCCAGCTCACCACCGATTGTAATCACAGATACGCAGTATTTT. The encoded protein is CASSPPIVITDTQYF.

This clone was observed a handful of times. The chain employs TRBV20-1 and TRBJ2-7; TRBD1 aligns across 9 bases. V was clipped by 3 bases and J by 1 base; unmatched bases: 7. CDR1 DFQATT and CDR2 SNEGSKA come from the germline V gene (reference sequence). This CDR3 region has 15 residues. For the CDR3, the DNA is TGCAGTGCTAGTTCACCGGGACAGGGATCCTACGAGCAGTACTTC. This sequence encodes CSASSPGQGSYEQYF.

This clone was counted a few times. J is TRBJ1-4 and V is TRBV24-1; D not certain. CDR1 and CDR2 (germline): KGHDR, SFDVKD. The length of the CDR3 is 12 residues. Trimming cost V 0 bases and J 11 bases, with 6 bases left between them. The CDR3 DNA reads as TGTGCCACCAGTGATTTGCTCGGTAAACTGTTTTTT. Its translation: CATSDLLGKLFF.

In this sample, this clone turned up many times. The chain joins TRBV4-3 to TRBJ1-6, with TRBD1 matching 8 bases. Trimming cost V 4 bases and J 5 bases; bases outside gene matches: 7. Germline values: CDR1 LGHNA, CDR2 YSLEER. CDR3 length: 16 amino acids. CDR3 in amino acids: CASSLGWTGNNSPLHF. In DNA form, the CDR3 reads TGCGCCAGCAGCCTAGGATGGACAGGGAATAATTCACCCCTCCACTTT.

This clone has just a few counts. V gene TRBV6-1 combines with J gene TRBJ2-3, with 14 positions matching TRBD2. CDR3 length: 14 residues. CDR1 is MNHNS, CDR2 SASEGT, per germline. Unmatched junction bases numbered 6, after V lost 8 bases and J lost 8 bases. The CDR3 DNA sequence: TGTGCCAGCGGAGGGACTAGCGGGGGTAGTACGCAGTATTTT. This codes for CASGGTSGGSTQYF.

V gene TRBV15 combines with J gene TRBJ2-7; no reliable D call. V dropped 0 bases and J dropped 6 bases, with 12 bases sitting between them. The CDR3 has 14 amino acids. In germline, CDR1 is LNHNV, CDR2 YYDKDF (reference sequence). CDR3 region: CATSRDIEQTEQYF. DNA for the CDR3: TGTGCCACCAGCAGAGATATTGAGCAGACCGAGCAGTACTTC.

V gene TRBV20-1 combines with J gene TRBJ2-3, with D unresolved. V was cut by 1 base and J by 6 bases, with 11 bases left in between. The germline CDR1 and CDR2 sequences are DFQATT and SNEGSKA (reference sequence). The CDR3 contains 13 residues. The CDR3 protein is CSARGRWVDTQYF. The CDR3 nucleotides are TGCAGTGCTAGAGGACGGTGGGTCGATACGCAGTATTTT.

This clone was seen many times. The rearrangement links TRBV4-1 to TRBJ1-5; a possible D gene is TRBD1 (5 bases). Germline CDR1 reads MGHRA; CDR2 reads YSYEKL. With 0 bases removed from V and 3 bases from J, the gap between germline ends came to 12 bases. This CDR3 is built from 16 residues. This CDR3 reads CASSQDWTPPNQPQHF. CDR3 sequence (DNA): TGCGCCAGCAGCCAAGATTGGACACCTCCCAATCAGCCCCAGCATTTT.

V is TRBV19 and J is TRBJ2-1, with a weak D call TRBD2 (5 bases). Per germline, CDR1 LNHDA and CDR2 SQIVND (reference sequence). The CDR3 totals 15 residues. The V end lost 6 bases, the J end lost 0 bases, and 12 bases lay between the germline ends. CDR3 amino acids: CASSPGYRSYNEQFF. The CDR3, as DNA: TGTGCCAGTAGCCCGGGATACCGCTCCTACAATGAGCAGTTCTTC.

This clone was seen more than once but under ten times. J is TRBJ2-1 and V is TRBV6-1; tentatively, D is TRBD1 or TRBD2 (5 bases each). The V gene's germline CDR1 is MNHNS and CDR2 SASEGT. This CDR3 spans 17 amino acids. Trimming stripped 7 bases from V and 0 bases from J, with 19 bases between. In DNA form, the CDR3 reads TGTGCCAGCACCCCGCCCGTGGGACCGAGCTCCTACAATGAGCAGTTCTTC. It encodes CASTPPVGPSSYNEQFF.

This clone was observed many times. This sequence joins TRBV20-1 and TRBJ2-1; D may be TRBD2 (6 bases). With 6 bases removed from V and 8 bases from J, the gap between germline ends came to 20 bases. The CDR3 has 14 amino acids. Germline V gene sequence: CDR1 DFQATT, CDR2 SNEGSKA (reference sequence). The CDR3 loop reads CSAIMVAETHEQFF. The CDR3 DNA reads as TGCAGTGCCATAATGGTAGCGGAGACACATGAGCAGTTCTTC.

This clone has at least ten counts. The V call is TRBV7-2, the J call TRBJ1-6, with D uncertain. CDR3 length equals 16 residues. Germline loops: CDR1 SGHTA, CDR2 FQGNSA. V was shortened by 0 bases and J by 6 bases, with 12 bases between the two germline ends. Written as DNA, the CDR3 is TGTGCCAGCAGCTTAGCGTCCCCCAACGCTAATTCACCCCTCCACTTT. It specifies CASSLASPNANSPLHF.

The rearrangement uses TRBV20-1 and TRBJ1-5; TRBD1 might be the D (6 bases). This CDR3 spans 15 amino acids. The V end lost 6 bases, the J end lost 1 base, and 16 bases lay between the germline ends. CDR1 DFQATT and CDR2 SNEGSKA come from the germline V gene (reference sequence). CDR3 bases: TGCAGTGCCCTACCCCGGACAGTGAGCAATCAGCCCCAGCATTTT. Translated, it gives CSALPRTVSNQPQHF.

This clone was detected ten times or more. V gene TRBV7-2 combines with J gene TRBJ1-2, with 8 bases lining up with TRBD1. The CDR3 has 15 residues. The V and J ends lost 4 bases and 0 bases, in that order; junction bases with no gene match: 4. Germline CDR1 is SGHTA and CDR2 is FQGNSA. DNA of the CDR3: TGTGCCAGCAGCTACGGACAGGGCACTAACTATGGCTACACCTTC. It translates to CASSYGQGTNYGYTF.

This clone was observed at least ten times. This sequence joins TRBV28 and TRBJ1-4; TRBD1 agrees at 10 bases. This CDR3 region has 15 residues. J was trimmed by 6 bases and V by 4 bases; bases with no gene match: 5. Germline CDR1 and CDR2: MDHEN and SYDVKM. The CDR3 loop reads CASSWDRGGDEKLFF. DNA for the CDR3: TGTGCCAGCAGTTGGGACAGGGGCGGGGATGAAAAACTGTTTTTT.

This clone was counted ten times or more. This chain links TRBV6-1 with TRBJ2-1; no definite D call. The CDR3 consists of 15 residues. Deletions cut 7 bases from V and 4 bases from J, with 17 bases between. The germline V gene encodes CDR1 MNHNS and CDR2 SASEGT. This CDR3 is CASMSMSALYNEQFF. In DNA form, the CDR3 reads TGTGCCAGCATGTCTATGAGCGCGTTATACAATGAGCAGTTCTTC.

This clone was counted ten times or more. CDR3 in DNA: TGTGCCAGCAGTGAGTGGAAGGAGGCCGGGGAGCTGTTTTTT. It codes for CASSEWKEAGELFF. V is TRBV2 and J is TRBJ2-2; possibly TRBD2 for D (5 bases). The ends were cut back, 3 bases at V and 6 bases at J, with 11 bases in the middle. The CDR3 sequence is 14 residues long. Germline-derived CDR1 and CDR2 are SNHLY and FYNNEI.

This clone was seen many times. DNA for the CDR3: TGTGCCACCAGCACTCGGACAGGGCTTGAGGGCTACACCTTC. Translating gives CATSTRTGLEGYTF. This chain connects TRBV15 to TRBJ1-2; 8 bases line up with TRBD1. This CDR3 has 14 amino acids. CDR1 and CDR2 from the germline V gene are LNHNV and YYDKDF (reference sequence). The V and J ends lost 4 bases and 8 bases, in that order; junction bases with no gene match: 9.